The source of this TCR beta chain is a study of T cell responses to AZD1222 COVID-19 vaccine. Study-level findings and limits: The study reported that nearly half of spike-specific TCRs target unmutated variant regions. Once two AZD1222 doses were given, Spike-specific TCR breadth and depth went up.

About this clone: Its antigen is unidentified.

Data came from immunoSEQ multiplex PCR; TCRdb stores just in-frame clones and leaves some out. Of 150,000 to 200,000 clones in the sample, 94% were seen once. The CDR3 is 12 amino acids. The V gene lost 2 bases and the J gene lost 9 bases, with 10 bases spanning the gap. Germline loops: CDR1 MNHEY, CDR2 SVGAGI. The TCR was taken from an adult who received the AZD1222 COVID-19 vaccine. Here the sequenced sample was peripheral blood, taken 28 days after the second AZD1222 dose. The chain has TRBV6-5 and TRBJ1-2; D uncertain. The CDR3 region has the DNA TGTGCCAGCAGTTACGCCCTTGGGCGCTACACCTTC. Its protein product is CASSYALGRYTF.